This TCR beta chain comes out of a study of control samples from healthy donors and cancer patients. CDR3 length equals 14 residues. V was pared by 5 bases and J by 1 base, with 3 bases of the junction left unmatched. Germline V gives CDR1 MNHEY, CDR2 SMNVEV (reference sequence). Clones were sequenced by immunoSEQ multiplex PCR, and TCRdb holds only the in-frame ones, with some missing. Of around 50,000 clones listed, about 86% are singletons. The V call is TRBV27, the J call TRBJ1-1, with TRBD1 identical over 8 bases. The receptor's source is a woman aged 45-65 years with lung cancer. Sequenced sample: PBMCs. The CDR3 here is CASSPTGENTEAFF. The CDR3 DNA reads as TGTGCCAGCAGTCCGACAGGGGAGAACACTGAAGCTTTCTTT.